Below, 29 T cell receptor beta chains from the same sample are listed, as sequenced in a study of shared clonotypes between healthy human individuals. Profiling relied on immunoSEQ multiplex PCR, and the TCRdb table lists in-frame clones only, not all of them. The sample carries some 1.5 million clones, approximately 98% recorded once. The sample was naive CD4+ T cells sorted from blood. Described subset: CD45RA+ positively selected. The receptors were sampled from a man aged 25-40 years in good health.

The J gene is TRBJ2-5, the V gene TRBV28; tentative D call: TRBD2 (5 bases). The germline V and J ends were trimmed by 4 bases and 5 bases, with 20 bases remaining between them. CDR3 size: 16 residues. CDR1 and CDR2 from the germline V gene are MDHEN and SYDVKM. The CDR3 is CASSSGKDGKWETQYF. Written as DNA, the CDR3 is TGTGCCAGCAGTTCTGGGAAGGACGGGAAGTGGGAGACCCAGTACTTC.

The chain combines TRBV2 with TRBJ2-2; the match to TRBD2 covers 15 bases. The length of the CDR3 is 13 residues. Germline values: CDR1 SNHLY, CDR2 FYNNEI. V trimming: 8 bases; J trimming: 9 bases; junction bases outside the gene matches: 1. CDR3 DNA: TGTGCCAGCGGGACTAGCGGGAGGAGGGAGCTGTTTTTT. This codes for CASGTSGRRELFF.

V and J are TRBV4-3 and TRBJ2-7; 7 nucleotides match TRBD1. From germline, CDR1 is LGHNA and CDR2 YSLEER. This CDR3 has 16 amino acids. Trimming took 1 base from V and 4 from J; bases not matched to a gene: 10. DNA of the CDR3: TGCGCCAGCAGCCAAGGGCGACAGGGATTTTTATACGAGCAGTACTTC. This gives the protein CASSQGRQGFLYEQYF.

This chain uses TRBV5-4 with TRBJ1-4; 10 bases are shared with TRBD1. This CDR3 region has 15 residues. With 1 base clipped from V and 5 bases from J, the junction kept 2 bases outside the gene matches. Germline values: CDR1 SGHNT, CDR2 YYREEE (reference sequence). The CDR3: CASSLRTGGNEKLFF. CDR3 bases: TGTGCCAGCAGCTTGAGGACAGGGGGGAATGAAAAACTGTTTTTT.

The chain employs TRBV5-1 and TRBJ2-7; maybe TRBD1 (5 bases). Deletions cut 4 bases from V and 2 bases from J, with 13 bases between. CDR3 length: 14 residues. Germline V gene lookup returns CDR1 SGHRS and CDR2 YFSETQ. The CDR3 protein is CASSETDSTYEQYF. CDR3 nucleotide sequence: TGCGCCAGCAGCGAGACAGACTCTACCTACGAGCAGTACTTC.

The rearrangement links TRBV13 to TRBJ2-5; 8 bases agree with TRBD1. CDR1 and CDR2 (germline): PRHDT, FYEKMQ (reference sequence). The CDR3 length is 13 residues. V lost 5 bases, J lost 4 bases, and 3 bases stayed unmatched. The CDR3 reads CASSPGGAETQYF. The DNA for the CDR3 is TGTGCCAGCAGCCCAGGGGGCGCAGAGACCCAGTACTTC.

V is TRBV7-6 and J is TRBJ2-2, with a weak D call TRBD1 (6 bases). Germline CDR1 is SGHVS and CDR2 is FNYEAQ. This CDR3 has 16 residues. V lost 7 bases, J lost 1 base, and 16 bases lay in between. The CDR3 DNA reads TGTGCCAGCACCCCGGACAGACGAGGGAACACCGGGGAGCTGTTTTTT. This gives the protein CASTPDRRGNTGELFF.

This chain uses TRBV2 with TRBJ2-5, with D perhaps TRBD1 (6 bases). From germline, CDR1 is SNHLY and CDR2 FYNNEI. The CDR3 consists of 16 residues. V gave up 0 bases and J gave up 3 bases, with 14 bases separating them. In DNA form, the CDR3 reads TGTGCCAGCAGTGAAGCGCTTCAGGGGCCCAAAGAGACCCAGTACTTC. Residues: CASSEALQGPKETQYF. The whole variable domain, filled in from reference TRBV2 and TRBJ2-5, reads EPEVTQTPSHQVTQMGQEVILRCVPISNHLYFYWYRQILGQKVEFLVSFYNNEISEKSEIFDDQFSVERPDGSNFTLKIRSTKLEDSAMYFCASSEALQGPKETQYFGPGTRLLVL.

The J gene is TRBJ2-2, the V gene TRBV6-5; D ambiguous. The V gene's germline CDR1 is MNHEY and CDR2 SVGAGI. V dropped 9 bases and J dropped 4 bases, with 12 bases sitting between them. The CDR3 is 13 residues long. The CDR3 here is CASFDTSTGELFF. CDR3 coding DNA: TGTGCCAGTTTCGACACCTCCACCGGGGAGCTGTTTTTT.

This chain connects TRBV6-1 to TRBJ2-7, with D perhaps being TRBD1 or TRBD2 (5 bases each). The CDR3 covers 14 residues. The ends were cut back, 8 bases at V and 4 bases at J, with 18 bases in the middle. CDR1 and CDR2 (germline): MNHNS, SASEGT. DNA of the CDR3: TGTGCCAGCGGCCGGGACGGATGGTCTTACGAGCAGTACTTC. Amino acid sequence: CASGRDGWSYEQYF.

J is TRBJ1-1 and V is TRBV19, with a possible D match to TRBD1 (5 bases). V gave up 6 bases and J gave up 0 bases, with 14 bases separating them. Germline-derived CDR1 and CDR2 are LNHDA and SQIVND (reference sequence). This CDR3 spans 15 amino acids. The chain's CDR3 is CASRDIGQMNTEAFF. For the CDR3, the DNA is TGTGCCAGTAGGGACATCGGCCAGATGAACACTGAAGCTTTCTTT.

This clone has only one observation. This chain connects TRBV7-9 to TRBJ1-5, with no clear D. Trimming stripped 4 bases from V and 7 bases from J, with 8 bases between. Germline V gene data show CDR1 as SEHNR and CDR2 as FQNEAQ (reference sequence). The CDR3 covers 12 residues. CDR3 sequence reads: CASSYLGQPQHF. The CDR3 DNA reads as TGTGCCAGCAGCTACTTGGGGCAGCCCCAGCATTTT.

This chain joins TRBV29-1 and TRBJ1-2, with D tentatively TRBD1 (6 bases). The CDR3 sequence is 17 residues long. Germline CDR1 reads SQVTM; CDR2 reads ANQGSEA. The V gene lost 3 bases and the J gene lost 0 bases, with 20 bases spanning the gap. In nucleotides, the CDR3 is TGCAGCGTTGATGCTCTTGGGCGGGGGCGAGCTAACTATGGCTACACCTTC. It yields the protein CSVDALGRGRANYGYTF.

The J gene is TRBJ2-5, the V gene TRBV7-2; 8 bases match TRBD2. V lost 1 base and J lost 2; bases outside the gene matches: 6. The germline V gene has CDR1 SGHTA and CDR2 FQGNSA. CDR3 length: 16 residues. CDR3 protein: CASSLGKREWQETQYF. In nucleotides, the CDR3 is TGTGCCAGCAGCTTAGGCAAGCGGGAGTGGCAAGAGACCCAGTACTTC.

This chain connects TRBV29-1 to TRBJ2-7; D perhaps matches TRBD1 (5 bases). The CDR3 spans 12 residues. Trimming removed 3 bases from V and 3 bases from J, with 9 bases in between. The germline gives CDR1 SQVTM, CDR2 ANQGSEA. Written as DNA, the CDR3 is TGCAGCGTTGAGGGGCTAGACTACGAGCAGTACTTC. It is translated as CSVEGLDYEQYF.

The chain has TRBV7-2 and TRBJ2-3, with D hard to call. V was trimmed by 2 bases and J by 1 base, leaving 10 bases between them. CDR3 length equals 15 residues. Germline assignment: CDR1 SGHTA and CDR2 FQGNSA. The CDR3 DNA follows: TGTGCCAGCAGCTTATCGGGCAGCCGCACAGATACGCAGTATTTT. Its translation: CASSLSGSRTDTQYF.

This chain connects TRBV11-2 to TRBJ2-2; possibly TRBD2 for D (6 bases). V dropped 3 bases and J dropped 2 bases, with 7 bases sitting between them. The CDR3 contains 14 residues. CDR1 is SGHAT, CDR2 FQNNGV, per germline. For the CDR3, the DNA is TGTGCCAGCAGCTTCGGGACTAACACCGGGGAGCTGTTTTTT. It translates to CASSFGTNTGELFF.

The chain uses TRBV19 and TRBJ2-7; 8 bases are a match to TRBD1. Germline lookup yields CDR1 LNHDA and CDR2 SQIVND (reference sequence). The CDR3 length is 13 residues. The trim removed 5 bases at V and 9 bases at J, leaving 9 bases unmatched. In nucleotides, the CDR3 is TGTGCCAGTAGTGGGGACGGACAGGGAGGGCAGTACTTC. Residues: CASSGDGQGGQYF.

V gene TRBV5-4 combines with J gene TRBJ2-7, with D perhaps matching TRBD2 (6 bases). V lost 0 bases and J lost 2, with 12 bases in between. The CDR3 is 15 amino acids. Germline CDR1 reads SGHNT; CDR2 reads YYREEE (reference sequence). The CDR3 sequence: CASSLGRGLTYEQYF. The CDR3 DNA reads TGTGCCAGCAGCTTGGGAAGGGGACTTACCTACGAGCAGTACTTC.

This chain joins TRBV29-1 and TRBJ1-2; weak D call: TRBD1 (5 bases). V shed 7 bases and J shed 8 bases, with 14 bases lying between them. In germline, CDR1 is SQVTM, CDR2 ANQGSEA. CDR3 size: 11 residues. In DNA, the CDR3 is TGCAGCGGTACCGGGACTCAGGGCTACACCTTC. This gives the protein CSGTGTQGYTF.

V gene TRBV10-2 combines with J gene TRBJ1-1; 7 bases agree with TRBD1. The J segment lost 7 bases and the V segment lost 5 bases, leaving 4 bases of the junction unmatched. Germline lookup yields CDR1 WSHSY and CDR2 SAAADI. This CDR3 comprises 12 residues. CDR3 region: CASSLQGLEAFF. The CDR3 DNA follows: TGCGCCAGCAGTCTACAGGGGCTTGAAGCTTTCTTT.

The chain uses TRBV5-1 and TRBJ1-2; maybe TRBD1 (5 bases). Per the germline V gene, CDR1 is SGHRS and CDR2 is YFSETQ. CDR3 length: 14 amino acids. Trimming shortened V by 3 bases and J by 6 bases, and 15 bases separated the two germline ends. CDR3 in amino acids: CASSSIQAWNGYTF. For the CDR3, the DNA is TGCGCCAGCAGCTCAATACAGGCTTGGAATGGCTACACCTTC.

CDR3 nucleotide sequence: TGTGCCAGCAGTTCATGGGGACAGGTGAACACTGAAGCTTTCTTT. Its protein product is CASSSWGQVNTEAFF. The chain employs TRBV28 and TRBJ1-1; the match to TRBD1 covers 8 bases. The V and J ends lost 4 bases and 0 bases, in that order; junction bases with no gene match: 4. The CDR3 consists of 15 residues. Germline CDR1 reads MDHEN; CDR2 reads SYDVKM.

The rearrangement links TRBV7-9 to TRBJ1-1; D is possibly TRBD1 (6 bases). V was cut by 5 bases and J by 0 bases, with 16 bases left in between. Germline CDR1 reads SEHNR; CDR2 reads FQNEAQ (reference sequence). This CDR3 is 16 amino acids long. The CDR3 nucleotides are TGTGCCAGCAGCGCTTCCGGGACACCGCTGAACACTGAAGCTTTCTTT. This gives the protein CASSASGTPLNTEAFF.

V gene TRBV9 combines with J gene TRBJ2-3; D is unclear. Deletions cut 2 bases from V and 2 bases from J, with 12 bases between. CDR1 is SGDLS, CDR2 YYNGEE, per germline. The CDR3 consists of 15 residues. The CDR3 is CASSVQTKHTDTQYF. CDR3 nucleotides: TGTGCCAGCAGCGTCCAGACCAAGCACACAGATACGCAGTATTTT.

The chain combines TRBV5-1 with TRBJ2-7; tentative D call: TRBD1 (6 bases). Trimming cost V 2 bases and J 2 bases, with 11 bases left between them. CDR1 and CDR2 (germline): SGHRS, YFSETQ. This CDR3 is 14 amino acids long. CDR3 coding DNA: TGCGCCAGCAGCTTACAGGGAGAGACCTACGAGCAGTACTTC. Translated, it gives CASSLQGETYEQYF.

V usage is TRBV10-3 and J usage is TRBJ2-2; 7 positions agree with TRBD2. This CDR3 spans 11 amino acids. Germline assignment: CDR1 ENHRY and CDR2 SYGVKD. The CDR3 DNA reads TGTGGGGGAGGGGACACCGGGGAGCTGTTTTTT. It encodes CGGGDTGELFF.

This clone occurred once. The chain carries TRBV10-3 and TRBJ2-5; D is perhaps TRBD1 (6 bases). V was shortened by 10 bases and J by 2 bases, with 17 bases between the two germline ends. The CDR3 sequence is 14 residues long. Germline assignment: CDR1 ENHRY and CDR2 SYGVKD. The CDR3 sequence: CATNDRHGQETQYF. The CDR3 DNA reads TGTGCCACCAACGACAGGCACGGGCAAGAGACCCAGTACTTC.

This chain connects TRBV9 to TRBJ2-3; 8 bases line up with TRBD1. CDR3 length: 15 amino acids. V gave up 6 bases and J gave up 4 bases; unmatched junction bases: 10. Germline-derived CDR1 and CDR2 are SGDLS and YYNGEE. The chain's CDR3 is CASTLTGQAADTQYF. The DNA for the CDR3 is TGTGCCAGCACTCTTACGGGACAGGCGGCAGATACGCAGTATTTT.